Only a few counts were recorded for the clone carrying this T cell receptor (beta chain). This entry belongs to a study of T cells after yellow fever vaccination. A universal primer site and UMIs were added as TCR cDNA was made by 5'RACE template switching. TCRdb reprocessed the 5' RACE reads via MiXCR and lists one record per CDR3 protein. Found here are 300,000 to 350,000 distinct CDR3 sequences, approximately 4.5% of them singletons; the top ten hold 19%. This receptor was obtained from a man between 18 and 35 years old who received the YFV17D yellow fever vaccine. Sequenced material: PBMCs, taken 15 days after the yellow fever booster vaccination.

CDR3 protein: CASSAPGGSYNEQFF. CDR3 in DNA: TGTGCCAGCAGCGCTCCAGGGGGCTCCTACAATGAGCAGTTCTTC. This chain uses TRBV9 with TRBJ2-1, with 7 positions matching TRBD1. There are 15 residues in the CDR3. V lost 3 bases to trimming and J lost 0 bases; unmatched junction nucleotides: 3. Germline loops: CDR1 SGDLS, CDR2 YYNGEE.